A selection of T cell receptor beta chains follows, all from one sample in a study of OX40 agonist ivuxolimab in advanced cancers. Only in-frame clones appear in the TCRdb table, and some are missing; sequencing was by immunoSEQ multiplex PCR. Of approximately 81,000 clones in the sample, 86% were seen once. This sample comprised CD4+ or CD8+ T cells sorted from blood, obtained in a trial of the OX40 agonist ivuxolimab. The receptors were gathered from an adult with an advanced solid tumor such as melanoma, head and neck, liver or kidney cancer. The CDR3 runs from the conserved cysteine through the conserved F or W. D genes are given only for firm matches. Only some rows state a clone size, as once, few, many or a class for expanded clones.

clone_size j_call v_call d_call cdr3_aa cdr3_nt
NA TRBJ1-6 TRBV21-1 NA CASSQIVGRVNSPLHF TGTGCCAGCAGCCAGATAGTTGGCAGGGTCAATTCACCCCTCCACTTT
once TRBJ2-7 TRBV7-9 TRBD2 CASSSSGAPYEQYF TGTGCCAGCAGCTCTAGCGGGGCACCCTACGAGCAGTACTTC
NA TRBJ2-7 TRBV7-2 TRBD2 CASSLLAGDPYEQYF TGTGCCAGCAGCTTACTCGCGGGAGACCCCTACGAGCAGTACTTC
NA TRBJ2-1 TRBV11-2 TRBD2 CASSRTSAYNEQFF TGTGCCAGCTCCCGGACTAGCGCTTACAATGAGCAGTTCTTC
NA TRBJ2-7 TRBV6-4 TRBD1 CASSDGQGSYEQYF TGTGCCAGCAGTGACGGACAGGGTTCCTACGAGCAGTACTTC
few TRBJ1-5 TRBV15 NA CATSRDGKRGPGDQPQHF TGTGCCACCAGCAGAGATGGGAAAAGAGGACCAGGCGATCAGCCCCAGCATTTT
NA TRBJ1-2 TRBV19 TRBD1 CASNTDRGAYGYTF TGTGCCAGTAACACGGACAGGGGGGCCTATGGCTACACCTTC
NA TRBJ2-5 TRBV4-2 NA CASSQDLETQYF TGTGCCAGCAGCCAAGATCTGGAGACCCAGTACTTC
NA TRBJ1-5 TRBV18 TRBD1 CASSPDLQGGSNQPQHF TGTGCCAGCTCACCCGACCTTCAGGGGGGTAGCAATCAGCCCCAGCATTTT
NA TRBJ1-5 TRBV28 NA CASRTGSLGNQPQHF TGTGCCAGCAGAACAGGGTCGTTGGGCAATCAGCCCCAGCATTTT
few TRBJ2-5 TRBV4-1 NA CASSIARGETQYF TGCGCCAGCAGCATAGCGAGGGGGGAGACCCAGTACTTC
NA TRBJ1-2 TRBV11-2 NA CASSLLRGDYGYTF TGTGCCAGCAGCTTATTAAGGGGAGACTATGGCTACACCTTC
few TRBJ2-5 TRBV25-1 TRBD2 CASSVGGMGATQYF TGTGCCAGCAGTGTGGGAGGGATGGGTGCGACCCAGTACTTC
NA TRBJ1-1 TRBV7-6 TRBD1 CASSPRQGLQNTEAFF TGTGCCAGCAGCCCTAGACAGGGGCTGCAGAACACTGAAGCTTTCTTT